The present T cell receptor (beta chain) was sequenced within a study of blood T cell repertoires in COVID-19. Germline assignment: CDR1 MNHEY and CDR2 SVGAGI. This CDR3 spans 15 amino acids. The V end lost 6 bases, the J end lost 0 bases, and 15 bases lay between the germline ends. Profiled with immunoSEQ multiplex PCR; TCRdb holds only in-frame clones, not every one. This sample carries approximately 290,000 clones, approximately 90% of them seen once, and the ten largest clones take around 0.84%. The clonotype was recovered from a man in his thirties or forties with acute or convalescent COVID-19. Sequencing was performed on peripheral blood. The V gene is TRBV6-5, the J gene TRBJ2-7; perhaps TRBD2 as D (6 bases). This CDR3 is CASSRSGPSSYEQYF. CDR3 DNA: TGTGCCAGCAGCCGTAGCGGACCCAGCTCCTACGAGCAGTACTTC.